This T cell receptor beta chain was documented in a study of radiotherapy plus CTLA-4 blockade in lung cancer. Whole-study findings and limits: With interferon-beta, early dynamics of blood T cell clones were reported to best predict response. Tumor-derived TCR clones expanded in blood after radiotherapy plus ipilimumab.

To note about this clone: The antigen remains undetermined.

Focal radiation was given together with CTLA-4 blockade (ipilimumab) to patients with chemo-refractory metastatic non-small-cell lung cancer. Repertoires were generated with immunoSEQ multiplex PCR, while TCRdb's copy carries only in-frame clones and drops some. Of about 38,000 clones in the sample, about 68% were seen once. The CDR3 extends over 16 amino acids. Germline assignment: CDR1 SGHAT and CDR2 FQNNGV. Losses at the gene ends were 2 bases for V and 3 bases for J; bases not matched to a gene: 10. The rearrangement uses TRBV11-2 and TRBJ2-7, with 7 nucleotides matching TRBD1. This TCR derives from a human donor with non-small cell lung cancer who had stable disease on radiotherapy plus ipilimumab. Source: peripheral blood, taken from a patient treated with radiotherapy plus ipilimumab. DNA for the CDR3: TGTGCCAGCAGCTTAATTCGTCGGCAGGGGGACTACGAGCAGTACTTC. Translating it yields CASSLIRRQGDYEQYF.